The clone carrying this TCR beta chain has at least ten counts. The V end lost 0 bases, the J end lost 9 bases, and 18 bases lay between the germline ends. CDR1 DFQATT and CDR2 SNEGSKA come from the germline V gene (reference sequence). This CDR3 has 15 amino acids. RNA transcripts provided the source from which TCR beta CDR3 regions were amplified. First-round RT-PCR of the TCR CDR3 relied on the HTBI primer set. MiXCR, run by TCRdb on the multiplex PCR reads, gives a single entry per CDR3 protein. The sample has about 600,000 distinct CDR3 sequences, approximately 15% seen once. These data belong to a study of T cells in Graves' hyperthyroidism and ophthalmopathy.

This clonotype originated in a woman aged 18-29 years with Graves' ophthalmopathy. The chain recombines TRBV20-1 with TRBJ1-5; TRBD1 is a possible D gene (5 bases). The sequencing input was blood. This CDR3 is CSARDDSREGRPQHF. In DNA, the CDR3 is TGCAGTGCTAGAGATGATAGCAGGGAAGGGAGGCCCCAGCATTTT.